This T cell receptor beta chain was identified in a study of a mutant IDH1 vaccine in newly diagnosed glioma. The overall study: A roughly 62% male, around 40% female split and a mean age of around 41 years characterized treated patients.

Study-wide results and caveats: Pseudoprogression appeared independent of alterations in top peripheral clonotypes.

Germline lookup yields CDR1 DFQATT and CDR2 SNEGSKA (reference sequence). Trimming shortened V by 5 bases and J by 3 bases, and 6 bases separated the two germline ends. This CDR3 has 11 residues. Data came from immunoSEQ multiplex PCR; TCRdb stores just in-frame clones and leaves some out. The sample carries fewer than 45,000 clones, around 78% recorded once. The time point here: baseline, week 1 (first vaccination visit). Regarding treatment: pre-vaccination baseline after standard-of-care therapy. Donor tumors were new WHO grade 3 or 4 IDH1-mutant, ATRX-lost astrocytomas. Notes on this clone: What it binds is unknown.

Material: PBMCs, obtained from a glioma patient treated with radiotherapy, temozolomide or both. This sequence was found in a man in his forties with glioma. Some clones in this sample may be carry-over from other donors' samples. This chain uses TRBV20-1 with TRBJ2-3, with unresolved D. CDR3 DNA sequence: TGCAGTGCTTCAGCTACAGATACGCAGTATTTT. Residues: CSASATDTQYF.